These 26 T cell receptor beta chains originate from one sample sequenced in a study of T cells expressing NK-cell markers. Following a re-call of the 5' RACE reads, TCRdb has one entry per CDR3 protein and lacks DNA. The sample table sets out 350,000 to 450,000 distinct CDR3 sequences. The sample taken for sequencing was blood T cells: a sorted CD56 or NKG2C T cell subset, CD4+ or CD8+ T cells, or bulk PBMC T cells (not recorded which). The receptor set was obtained from a man aged 18-75 years in good health.

The J gene is TRBJ2-2, the V gene TRBV12-3 or TRBV12-4; lacking DNA, the TRBD2 call made by TCRdb goes unchecked. This CDR3 spans 15 amino acids. The CDR3 loop is CASSFRAGGPGELFF.

This chain joins TRBV5-6 and TRBJ1-6. The CDR3 spans 16 residues. CDR1 SGHDT and CDR2 YYEEEE come from the germline V gene. CDR3 sequence reads: CASRPGLSSYNSPLHF.

The rearrangement links TRBV7-2 to TRBJ2-1; the TCRdb call, TRBD1, lacks DNA for checking. The V gene's germline CDR1 is SGHTA and CDR2 FQGNSA. This CDR3 is 16 amino acids long. The CDR3 sequence: CASSLRAGETYNEQFF.

The chain recombines TRBV5-4 with TRBJ2-5; lacking DNA, the TRBD1 call made by TCRdb goes unchecked. Germline V CDR1 and CDR2: SGHNT, YYREEE (reference sequence). The CDR3 is 16 amino acids. The CDR3 reads CASSLGDRRGQETQYF.

V gene TRBV27 combines with J gene TRBJ2-1. Germline V lookup: CDR1 MNHEY, CDR2 SMNVEV (reference sequence). This CDR3 contains 16 residues. Here the CDR3 reads CASSLLWGSSYNEQFF.

The chain joins TRBV6-5 to TRBJ2-5; without DNA, the TCRdb call of TRBD1 cannot be checked. Germline CDR1 is MNHEY and CDR2 is SVGAGI. This CDR3 has 16 residues. This chain's CDR3 is CASSSLTGGSRQTQYF.

The chain combines TRBV19 with TRBJ2-2; there is no DNA to check the TCRdb D call of TRBD2. Germline-derived CDR1 and CDR2 are LNHDA and SQIVND (reference sequence). This CDR3 has 17 amino acids. This chain's CDR3 is CASSPGLARGSTGELFF.

This rearrangement joins TRBV7-9 to TRBJ1-5; TCRdb proposes TRBD1, but this gene call is untestable without DNA. The CDR3 length is 15 residues. Germline V CDR1 and CDR2: SEHNR, FQNEAQ (reference sequence). The CDR3 is CATTYGTGVNQPQHF.

The rearrangement joins TRBV25-1 to TRBJ2-7. Germline-derived CDR1 and CDR2 are MGHDK and SYGVNS. The CDR3 loop spans 11 amino acids. The CDR3 is CASPRAYEQYF.

V is TRBV5-5 and J is TRBJ2-3; lacking DNA, the TRBD2 call made by TCRdb goes unchecked. The length of the CDR3 is 14 residues. Germline loops: CDR1 SGHKS, CDR2 YYEKEE (reference sequence). The CDR3 loop reads CASRLSRGTDTQYF. The full variable domain, rest sourced from reference TRBV5-5 and TRBJ2-3, is DAGVTQSPTHLIKTRGQQVTLRCSPISGHKSVSWYQQVLGQGPQFIFQYYEKEERGRGNFPDRFSARQFPNYSSELNVNALLLGDSALYLCASRLSRGTDTQYFGPGTRLTVL.

The rearrangement joins TRBV6-1 to TRBJ2-2. The CDR3 loop spans 15 amino acids. Germline V gene data show CDR1 as MNHNS and CDR2 as SASEGT. Here the CDR3 reads CASTRVGANTGELFF.

The chain recombines TRBV7-9 with TRBJ2-3; lacking DNA, the TRBD1 call made by TCRdb goes unchecked. CDR1 SEHNR and CDR2 FQNEAQ come from the germline V gene (reference sequence). This CDR3 has 15 residues. CDR3 amino acids: CASSLGVASTDTQYF.

The V gene is TRBV15, the J gene TRBJ2-5; the D call of TRBD1 rests on TCRdb alone, since no DNA is present to check it. The germline V gene has CDR1 LNHNV and CDR2 YYDKDF (reference sequence). The CDR3 sequence is 16 residues long. CDR3 residues: CATSRDVTGLQETQYF.

V is TRBV3-1 and J is TRBJ2-3; with no DNA, the TCRdb D assignment of TRBD2 cannot be verified. In germline, CDR1 is LGHDT, CDR2 YNNKEL (reference sequence). The CDR3 length is 14 residues. CDR3 region: CASSQIAGGDTQYF.

The chain carries TRBV3-1 and TRBJ2-3; the D call of TRBD1 rests on TCRdb alone, since no DNA is present to check it. CDR3 length: 17 residues. Germline V gene data show CDR1 as LGHDT and CDR2 as YNNKEL (reference sequence). CDR3 protein: CASSPTLGGWGTDTQYF.

V usage is TRBV5-5 and J usage is TRBJ2-7; the D gene TCRdb calls, TRBD2, cannot be checked with no DNA. This CDR3 has 13 amino acids. The V gene's germline CDR1 is SGHKS and CDR2 YYEKEE (reference sequence). CDR3 in amino acids: CASSREAFYEQYF.

The rearrangement links TRBV7-6 to TRBJ1-1. CDR1 and CDR2 (germline): SGHVS, FNYEAQ. The CDR3 covers 14 residues. CDR3 loop: CASSLAQHLTEAFF.

V and J are TRBV9 and TRBJ2-3; TCRdb calls TRBD2, which cannot be checked without DNA. The CDR3 totals 16 residues. Looked up from germline, CDR1 is SGDLS and CDR2 is YYNGEE. CDR3 sequence reads: CASSPRVAGLTDTQYF.

The chain employs TRBV24-1 and TRBJ2-2. Germline-derived CDR1 and CDR2 are KGHDR and SFDVKD. The CDR3 spans 15 residues. CDR3 amino acids: CATSGIQSHIGELFF.

The chain couples TRBV5-1 to TRBJ2-5; the D gene TCRdb calls, TRBD1, cannot be checked with no DNA. Germline V gives CDR1 SGHRS, CDR2 YFSETQ. This CDR3 comprises 16 residues. The CDR3 is CASSLERTGFGETQYF.

This chain uses TRBV12-3 or TRBV12-4 with TRBJ1-5; there is no DNA to check the TCRdb D call of TRBD1. The CDR3 has 15 amino acids. CDR3 amino acids: CASSSEGGGNQPQHF.

The gene calls are TRBV20-1 and TRBJ2-2; with no DNA, the TCRdb D assignment of TRBD1 cannot be verified. The CDR3 has 13 residues. The germline V gene encodes CDR1 DFQATT and CDR2 SNEGSKA (reference sequence). CDR3 region: CSVRGERTGELFF.

J is TRBJ2-1 and V is TRBV20-1; lacking DNA, the TRBD2 call made by TCRdb goes unchecked. The V gene's germline CDR1 is DFQATT and CDR2 SNEGSKA (reference sequence). This CDR3 has 15 amino acids. CDR3: CSASGRSGGYNEQFF.

This sequence joins TRBV4-2 and TRBJ2-7; as DNA is missing, the TRBD1 call by TCRdb cannot be tested. This CDR3 is built from 17 residues. The germline V gene has CDR1 LGHNA and CDR2 YNFKEQ. The CDR3 spells CASSQDWGAGSSYEQYF.

The chain employs TRBV2 and TRBJ2-3; TCRdb returns TRBD2, unconfirmable since there is no DNA. The CDR3 length is 12 residues. The germline V gene has CDR1 SNHLY and CDR2 FYNNEI. CDR3 amino acids: CASGPEADTQYF.

The chain is built from TRBV19 and TRBJ1-5; TCRdb's D call, TRBD1, is unchecked because there is no DNA. This CDR3 has 15 residues. Germline-derived CDR1 and CDR2 are LNHDA and SQIVND (reference sequence). This CDR3 is CASSTRTGNNQPQHF.